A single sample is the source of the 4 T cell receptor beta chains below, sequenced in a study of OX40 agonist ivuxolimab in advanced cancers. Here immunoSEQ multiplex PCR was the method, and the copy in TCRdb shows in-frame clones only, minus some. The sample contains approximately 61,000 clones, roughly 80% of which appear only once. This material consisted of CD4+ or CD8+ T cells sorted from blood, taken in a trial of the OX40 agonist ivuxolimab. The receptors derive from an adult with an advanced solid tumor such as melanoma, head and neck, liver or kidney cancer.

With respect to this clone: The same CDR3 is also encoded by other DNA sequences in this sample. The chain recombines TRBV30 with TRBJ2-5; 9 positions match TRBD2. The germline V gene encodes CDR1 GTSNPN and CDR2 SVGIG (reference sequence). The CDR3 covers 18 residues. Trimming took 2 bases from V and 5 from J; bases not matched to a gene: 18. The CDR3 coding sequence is TGTGCCTGGAGTCCAGGAGGGGGGCAGCGGGGGGCCCGGGAGACCCAGTACTTC. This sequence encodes CAWSPGGGQRGARETQYF. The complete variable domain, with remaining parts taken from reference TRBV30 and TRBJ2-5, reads SQTIHQWPATLVQPVGSPLSLECTVEGTSNPNLYWYRQAAGRGLQLLFYSVGIGQISSEVPQNLSASRPQDRQFILSSKKLLLSDSGFYLCAWSPGGGQRGARETQYFGPGTRLLVL.

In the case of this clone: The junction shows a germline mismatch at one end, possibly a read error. CDR3 bases: TGTGCTAGCAGCCAAGGGCCCGCCTCTGGAAACACCATATATTTT. Its protein product is CASSQGPASGNTIYF. This rearrangement joins TRBV7-7 to TRBJ1-3; D ambiguous. The germline gives CDR1 SSHAT, CDR2 FNYEAQ (reference sequence). CDR3 length: 15 residues.

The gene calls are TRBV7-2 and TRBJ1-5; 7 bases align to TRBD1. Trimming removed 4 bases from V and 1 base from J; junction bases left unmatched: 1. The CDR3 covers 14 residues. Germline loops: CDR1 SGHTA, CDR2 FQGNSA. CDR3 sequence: CASSWGQSNQPQHF. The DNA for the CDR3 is TGTGCCAGCAGCTGGGGACAGAGCAATCAGCCCCAGCATTTT.

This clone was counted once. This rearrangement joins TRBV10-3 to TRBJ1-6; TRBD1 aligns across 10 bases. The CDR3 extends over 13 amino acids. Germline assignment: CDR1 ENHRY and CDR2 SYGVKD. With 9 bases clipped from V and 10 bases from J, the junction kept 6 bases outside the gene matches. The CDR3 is CAMRTGGNSPLHF. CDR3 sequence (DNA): TGTGCCATGCGGACAGGGGGGAACTCACCCCTCCACTTT.